Presented here are 31 T cell receptor beta chains from one specimen sequenced in a study of blood T cell repertoires in COVID-19. Sequenced by immunoSEQ multiplex PCR; TCRdb stores in-frame clones only, minus some. The sample holds around 300,000 clones, just under 90% seen once. The sequenced sample consisted of peripheral blood. All receptors derive from a woman between 45 and 65 years old with COVID-19, enrolled during active disease.

The chain is built from TRBV27 and TRBJ2-7; the match to TRBD1 covers 10 bases. Germline V gene lookup returns CDR1 MNHEY and CDR2 SMNVEV (reference sequence). With 5 bases clipped from V and 7 bases from J, the junction kept 8 bases outside the gene matches. The CDR3 is 14 residues long. The CDR3 DNA sequence: TGTGCCAGCAGTGTTGGACAGGGGGACAAGGAGCAGTACTTC. The encoded protein is CASSVGQGDKEQYF.

This clone has only one observation. CDR3 amino acids: CASSYRGHWLQPQHF. CDR3 in DNA: TGTGCCAGCAGTTACAGGGGGCATTGGCTTCAGCCCCAGCATTTT. The chain couples TRBV27 to TRBJ1-5, with 9 nucleotides matching TRBD1. Trimming took 4 bases from V and 6 from J; bases not matched to a gene: 7. The CDR3 covers 15 residues. Germline-derived CDR1 and CDR2 are MNHEY and SMNVEV (reference sequence).

The chain recombines TRBV27 with TRBJ2-1, with TRBD2 as a possible D gene (5 bases). V was shortened by 5 bases and J by 9 bases, with 17 bases between the two germline ends. The CDR3 length is 14 residues. Germline lookup yields CDR1 MNHEY and CDR2 SMNVEV (reference sequence). The CDR3 sequence is CASSRDLSVGEQFF. CDR3 bases: TGTGCCAGCAGTCGGGATCTCTCGGTGGGTGAGCAGTTCTTC.

The chain links TRBV19 to TRBJ1-5; 10 bases fit TRBD1. After removal of 5 bases from V and 4 bases from J, the junction contained 5 bases not matched to a gene. Germline V CDR1 and CDR2: LNHDA, SQIVND (reference sequence). The CDR3 runs 15 residues. CDR3: CASSLGTGANQPQHF. DNA for the CDR3: TGTGCCAGTAGTCTGGGGACAGGGGCAAATCAGCCCCAGCATTTT. The entire variable domain, with the rest obtained from reference TRBV19 and TRBJ1-5, is as follows: DGGITQSPKYLFRKEGQNVTLSCEQNLNHDAMYWYRQDPGQGLRLIYYSQIVNDFQKGDIAEGYSVSREKKESFPLTVTSAQKNPTAFYLCASSLGTGANQPQHFGDGTRLSIL.

This chain uses TRBV30 with TRBJ1-1; 8 bases align to TRBD1. The junction had 7 bases not matched to a gene; V was cut back by 1 base and J by 3 bases. CDR3 size: 15 residues. CDR1 is GTSNPN, CDR2 SVGIG, per germline (reference sequence). CDR3 sequence: CAWSAQGARDTEAFF. In DNA form, the CDR3 reads TGTGCCTGGAGTGCTCAGGGGGCCAGGGACACTGAAGCTTTCTTT.

This rearrangement joins TRBV9 to TRBJ2-5, with 7 bases identical to TRBD2. The CDR3 sequence is 15 residues long. Trimming at V came to 0 bases and at J to 1 base, leaving 3 bases not matched to a gene. The germline gives CDR1 SGDLS, CDR2 YYNGEE. CDR3 region: CASSVGGGSQETQYF. The CDR3 region has the DNA TGTGCCAGCAGCGTAGGCGGGGGTTCCCAAGAGACCCAGTACTTC.

This clone has just one count. The chain carries TRBV13 and TRBJ2-3; D not certain. This CDR3 has 16 amino acids. The V gene's germline CDR1 is PRHDT and CDR2 FYEKMQ (reference sequence). V was cut by 0 bases and J by 3 bases, with 13 bases left in between. CDR3 nucleotides: TGTGCCAGCAGCTTAGGGGGTAAGGCTAGGACAGATACGCAGTATTTT. Encoded protein: CASSLGGKARTDTQYF.

This chain uses TRBV12-3 or TRBV12-4 with TRBJ2-7; D gene uncertain. This CDR3 has 12 residues. V shed 6 bases and J shed 6 bases, with 12 bases lying between them. The CDR3 reads CASSLSVSEQYF. The CDR3 bases are TGTGCCAGCAGCCTTTCGGTTAGCGAGCAGTACTTC.

V gene TRBV6-2 or TRBV6-3 combines with J gene TRBJ1-4, with D possibly TRBD1 on 5 matching bases. Germline lookup yields CDR1 MNHEY and CDR2 SVGEGT. The germline V and J ends were trimmed by 6 bases and 8 bases, with 16 bases remaining between them. This CDR3 region has 14 residues. The CDR3 DNA reads as TGTGCCAGCAGACCTAGGGGTGTGGGGGAAAAACTGTTTTTT. It is translated as CASRPRGVGEKLFF.

V usage is TRBV18 and J usage is TRBJ2-7, with unresolved D. Germline V CDR1 and CDR2: KGHSH, LQKENI. V was pared by 3 bases and J by 6 bases, with 9 bases between. CDR3 length equals 12 residues. CDR3 coding DNA: TGTGCCAGCTCACCGACTGGTATCGAGCAGTACTTC. Translation gives CASSPTGIEQYF.

The V call is TRBV29-1, the J call TRBJ2-1; tentatively, D is TRBD1 (6 bases). Deletions cut 7 bases from V and 8 bases from J, with 24 bases between. CDR3 length: 15 amino acids. Germline lookup yields CDR1 SQVTM and CDR2 ANQGSEA. The DNA of the CDR3 is TGCAGCGCCAAGGACAGAGGTTGGAGTGGGGATGAGCAGTTCTTC. Translating gives CSAKDRGWSGDEQFF.

The CDR3 coding sequence is TGTGCCAGCTCAGCAGGGAAGACTGAAGCTTTCTTT. Protein: CASSAGKTEAFF. The chain carries TRBV18 and TRBJ1-1; maybe TRBD1 (5 bases). V lost 5 bases to trimming and J lost 5 bases, with 9 bases between them. Germline V gene sequence: CDR1 KGHSH, CDR2 LQKENI. CDR3 length equals 12 residues.

Note on this clone: The same CDR3 is also encoded by other DNA sequences in this sample. The CDR3 nucleotides read TGTGCCAGTAGTATTAGAACAGGGGGAAACACCGGGGAGCTGTTTTTT. It specifies CASSIRTGGNTGELFF. The V call is TRBV19, the J call TRBJ2-2; TRBD1 matches 8 bases. The CDR3 contains 16 residues. V gave up 3 bases and J gave up 2 bases; unmatched junction bases: 5. Germline CDR1 is LNHDA and CDR2 is SQIVND (reference sequence). Supplemented by reference TRBV19 and TRBJ2-2, the full variable domain reads DGGITQSPKYLFRKEGQNVTLSCEQNLNHDAMYWYRQDPGQGLRLIYYSQIVNDFQKGDIAEGYSVSREKKESFPLTVTSAQKNPTAFYLCASSIRTGGNTGELFFGEGSRLTVL.

About this clone itself: Other DNA variants within this sample encode the same CDR3. The V and J genes are TRBV30 and TRBJ1-5; 8 nucleotides match TRBD1. Trimming removed 1 base from V and 4 bases from J; junction bases left unmatched: 0. Germline CDR1 GTSNPN, CDR2 SVGIG (reference sequence). The CDR3 has 13 residues. This CDR3 is CAWSGQGNQPQHF. The DNA of the CDR3 is TGTGCCTGGAGTGGACAGGGGAATCAGCCCCAGCATTTT.

The chain combines TRBV25-1 with TRBJ1-1; 8 bases fit TRBD1. This CDR3 comprises 16 residues. Germline CDR1 MGHDK, CDR2 SYGVNS. Trimming at V came to 6 bases and at J to 5 bases, leaving 14 bases not matched to a gene. CDR3 sequence: CASSRDRRRRGTEAFF. The CDR3, as DNA: TGTGCCAGCAGCCGGGACAGGCGGCGAAGGGGAACTGAAGCTTTCTTT.

V is TRBV15 and J is TRBJ1-5; D gene uncertain. Looked up from germline, CDR1 is LNHNV and CDR2 is YYDKDF (reference sequence). V lost 8 bases and J lost 5, with 7 bases in between. The CDR3 length is 11 residues. The CDR3 spells CATGPDQPQHF. CDR3 nucleotide sequence: TGTGCCACCGGCCCCGATCAGCCCCAGCATTTT. Full variable domain (missing parts from reference TRBV15 and TRBJ1-5): DAMVIQNPRYQVTQFGKPVTLSCSQTLNHNVMYWYQQKSSQAPKLLFHYYDKDFNNEADTPDNFQSRRPNTSFCFLDIRSPGLGDTAMYLCATGPDQPQHFGDGTRLSIL.

The chain couples TRBV2 to TRBJ2-1; TRBD2 matches at 12 bases. This CDR3 has 16 residues. Germline V gene lookup returns CDR1 SNHLY and CDR2 FYNNEI. The J segment lost 5 bases and the V segment lost 6 bases, leaving 8 bases of the junction unmatched. The CDR3 DNA sequence: TGTGCCAGCAGGGACCGACTAGCGGGAGCCCACAATGAGCAGTTCTTC. Its translation: CASRDRLAGAHNEQFF.

The chain uses TRBV5-1 and TRBJ1-1; TRBD1 matches 10 bases. CDR1 and CDR2 from the germline V gene are SGHRS and YFSETQ. The J segment lost 1 base and the V segment lost 5 bases, leaving 8 bases of the junction unmatched. The CDR3 loop spans 16 amino acids. The CDR3 spells CASRKRTGGWNTEAFF. The CDR3 nucleotides read TGCGCCAGCAGAAAGAGGACAGGGGGATGGAACACTGAAGCTTTCTTT.

This CDR3 is CATSRDYVGGNTEAFF. The CDR3 region has the DNA TGTGCCACCAGCAGAGATTATGTCGGGGGGAACACTGAAGCTTTCTTT. This sequence joins TRBV15 and TRBJ1-1; the D gene is possibly TRBD1 (5 bases). V was pared by 0 bases and J by 1 base, with 12 bases between. The V gene's germline CDR1 is LNHNV and CDR2 YYDKDF (reference sequence). The CDR3 covers 16 residues. The whole variable domain, filled in from reference TRBV15 and TRBJ1-1, reads DAMVIQNPRYQVTQFGKPVTLSCSQTLNHNVMYWYQQKSSQAPKLLFHYYDKDFNNEADTPDNFQSRRPNTSFCFLDIRSPGLGDTAMYLCATSRDYVGGNTEAFFGQGTRLTVV.

The chain is built from TRBV4-1 and TRBJ2-7; TRBD1 matches 10 bases. The V gene end was trimmed by 1 base and the J gene end by 4 bases; junction bases not matched to a gene: 10. There are 17 residues in the CDR3. Germline V gene lookup returns CDR1 MGHRA and CDR2 YSYEKL. The CDR3 protein is CASSQGFSGTGEYEQYF. In DNA, the CDR3 is TGCGCCAGCAGCCAAGGATTTTCCGGGACAGGGGAGTACGAGCAGTACTTC.

This clone was picked up a small number of times. The CDR3 protein is CASSDPSGMDYGYTF. The CDR3 nucleotides read TGTGCCAGCAGTGATCCTTCAGGGATGGACTATGGCTACACCTTC. The chain carries TRBV2 and TRBJ1-2, with D possibly TRBD1 on 5 matching bases. In germline, CDR1 is SNHLY, CDR2 FYNNEI. The CDR3 totals 15 residues. Trimming removed 3 bases from V and 3 bases from J, with 14 bases in between.

The rearrangement links TRBV7-2 to TRBJ1-3, with 10 bases lining up with TRBD1. The CDR3 has 16 residues. The V gene's germline CDR1 is SGHTA and CDR2 FQGNSA. With V trimmed by 6 bases and J by 9 bases, 14 bases remained unmatched. The CDR3 loop reads CASRRPGQGTRGTIYF. The CDR3 nucleotides are TGTGCCAGCAGAAGGCCGGGACAGGGGACCCGGGGCACCATATATTTT.

This clone is a singleton in its sample. This sequence joins TRBV24-1 and TRBJ2-1; D is uncertain. The CDR3 runs to 13 residues. V lost 3 bases to trimming and J lost 6 bases, with 8 bases between them. CDR1 is KGHDR and CDR2 is SFDVKD in the germline V gene. The CDR3 sequence: CATSDSPVNEQFF. The DNA of the CDR3 is TGTGCCACCAGTGATAGTCCAGTCAATGAGCAGTTCTTC.

The chain employs TRBV10-2 and TRBJ1-1; D call uncertain. Trimming took off 1 base at V and 0 bases at J, with 6 bases between the two ends. The germline V gene has CDR1 WSHSY and CDR2 SAAADI. The CDR3 covers 14 residues. The CDR3 nucleotides read TGCGCCAGCAGTGAGTTGAGTATGAACACTGAAGCTTTCTTT. Amino acids: CASSELSMNTEAFF.

The V call is TRBV6-6, the J call TRBJ1-1, with TRBD1 matching over 9 bases. V dropped 2 bases and J dropped 6; count of bases not matched to a gene: 7. The germline V gene has CDR1 MNHNY and CDR2 SVGAGI (reference sequence). CDR3 size: 15 residues. The CDR3 sequence is CASSYRKQGASEAFF. Here the CDR3 DNA reads TGTGCCAGCAGTTACAGAAAACAGGGGGCCTCTGAAGCTTTCTTT.

This clone was counted a single time. The V call is TRBV29-1, the J call TRBJ1-2, with D perhaps TRBD1 (5 bases). Germline V CDR1 and CDR2: SQVTM, ANQGSEA. Trimming removed 6 bases from V and 8 bases from J, with 13 bases in between. The CDR3 spans 11 residues. CDR3 region: CSVADIRGYTF. Here the CDR3 DNA reads TGCAGCGTCGCGGACATCCGGGGCTACACCTTC.

The chain has TRBV11-2 and TRBJ2-7, with TRBD2 matching over 8 bases. CDR1 is SGHAT and CDR2 is FQNNGV in the germline V gene. V was clipped by 5 bases and J by 1 base; unmatched bases: 7. This CDR3 region has 15 residues. The CDR3 coding sequence is TGTGCCAGCAGCCTCCCGGGACTAGGATCCTACGAGCAGTACTTC. Amino acid sequence: CASSLPGLGSYEQYF.

The sample holds one count of this clone. The chain recombines TRBV6-5 with TRBJ2-5; tentative D call: TRBD2 (5 bases). CDR1 and CDR2 (germline): MNHEY, SVGAGI. The germline V and J ends were trimmed by 5 bases and 1 base, with 14 bases remaining between them. The CDR3 runs 15 residues. The CDR3 loop reads CASSPGIRGQETQYF. DNA for the CDR3: TGTGCCAGCAGTCCCGGGATTCGAGGCCAAGAGACCCAGTACTTC.

This rearrangement joins TRBV6-5 to TRBJ2-1; 9 bases align to TRBD2. V dropped 6 bases and J dropped 6; count of bases not matched to a gene: 6. The germline CDR1 and CDR2 sequences are MNHEY and SVGAGI. CDR3 length: 14 amino acids. The chain's CDR3 is CASRLTSGSNEQFF. The CDR3 DNA reads as TGTGCCAGCAGATTGACTAGCGGCTCCAATGAGCAGTTCTTC.

This sequence joins TRBV12-3 or TRBV12-4 and TRBJ1-2; TRBD1 is a possible D gene (6 bases). The CDR3 extends over 13 amino acids. Trimming pared 6 bases from V and 8 bases from J, leaving 16 bases between. DNA for the CDR3: TGTGCCAGCAGGTTCACAGGGCCGGTCGGCTACACCTTC. It codes for CASRFTGPVGYTF.

The rearrangement joins TRBV5-4 to TRBJ2-3; a weak D match, TRBD2 (6 bases). V lost 2 bases and J lost 0, with 13 bases in between. This CDR3 comprises 16 residues. Germline CDR1 SGHNT, CDR2 YYREEE (reference sequence). The CDR3 loop reads CASSLGDLTSTDTQYF. CDR3 DNA: TGTGCCAGCAGCTTAGGGGACTTAACTAGCACAGATACGCAGTATTTT. Variable domain in full (rest from reference TRBV5-4 and TRBJ2-3): ETGVTQSPTHLIKTRGQQVTLRCSSQSGHNTVSWYQQALGQGPQFIFQYYREEENGRGNFPPRFSGLQFPNYSSELNVNALELDDSALYLCASSLGDLTSTDTQYFGPGTRLTVL.